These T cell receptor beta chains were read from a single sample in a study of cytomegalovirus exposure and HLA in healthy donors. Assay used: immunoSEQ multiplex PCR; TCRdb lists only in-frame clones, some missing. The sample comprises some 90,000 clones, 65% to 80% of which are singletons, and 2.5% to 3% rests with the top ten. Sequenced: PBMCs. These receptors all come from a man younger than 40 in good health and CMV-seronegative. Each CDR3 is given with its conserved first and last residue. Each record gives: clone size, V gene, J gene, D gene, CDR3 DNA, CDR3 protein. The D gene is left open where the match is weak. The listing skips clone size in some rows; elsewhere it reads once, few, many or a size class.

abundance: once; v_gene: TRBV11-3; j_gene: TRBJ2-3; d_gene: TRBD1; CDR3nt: TGTGCCAGCAGAGGACAGGGGGAAGATACGCAGTATTTT; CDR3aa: CASRGQGEDTQYF
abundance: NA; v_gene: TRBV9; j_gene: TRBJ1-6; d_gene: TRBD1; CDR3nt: TGTGCCAGCAGCGTAGGGTCAGGGGGTACACCCCTCCACTTT; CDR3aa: CASSVGSGGTPLHF
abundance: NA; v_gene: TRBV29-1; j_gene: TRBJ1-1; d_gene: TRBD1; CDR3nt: TGCAGCGTCCGAGACACGGGACAGGGGGGAACAAACACTGAAGCTTTCTTT; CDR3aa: CSVRDTGQGGTNTEAFF
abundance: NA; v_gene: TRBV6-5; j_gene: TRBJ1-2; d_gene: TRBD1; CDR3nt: TGTGCCAGCAGCCGAATGAGGACAGGGGGCTATGGCTACACCTTC; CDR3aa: CASSRMRTGGYGYTF
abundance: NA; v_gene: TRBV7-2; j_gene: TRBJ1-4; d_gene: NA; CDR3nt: TGTGCCAGCAGCTTGGGGCCGGATGAAAAACTGTTTTTT; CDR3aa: CASSLGPDEKLFF
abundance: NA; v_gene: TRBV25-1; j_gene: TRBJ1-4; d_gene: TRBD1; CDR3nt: TGTGCCAGCAGTGTCCAATGGGACAGAAGAGTCAAAAATGAAAAACTGTTTTTT; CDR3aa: CASSVQWDRRVKNEKLFF
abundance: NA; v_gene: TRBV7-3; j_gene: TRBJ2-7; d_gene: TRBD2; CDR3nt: TGTGCCAGCAGCTCCTCGGCGGGGGGAGCCTACGAGCAGTACTTC; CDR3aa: CASSSSAGGAYEQYF
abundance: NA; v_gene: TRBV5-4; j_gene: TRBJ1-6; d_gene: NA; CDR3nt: TGTGCCAGCAGCCTCGTTAATTCACCCCTCCACTTT; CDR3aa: CASSLVNSPLHF
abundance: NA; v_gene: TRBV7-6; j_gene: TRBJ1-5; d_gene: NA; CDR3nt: TGTGCCAGCAGTTCAAATAGCAATCAGCCCCAGCATTTT; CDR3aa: CASSSNSNQPQHF
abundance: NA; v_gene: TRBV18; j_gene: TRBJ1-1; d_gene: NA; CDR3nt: TGTGCCAGTCGACTCGACGAGCATGGTTACACTGAAGCTTTCTTT; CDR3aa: CASRLDEHGYTEAFF
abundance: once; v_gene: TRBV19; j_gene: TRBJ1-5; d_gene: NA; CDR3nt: TGTGCCAGTACCAACAGGGTAGGCGGCGTTGGCAATCAGCCCCAGCATTTT; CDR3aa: CASTNRVGGVGNQPQHF
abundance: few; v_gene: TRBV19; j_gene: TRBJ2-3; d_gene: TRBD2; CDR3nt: TGTGCCGTAGGGACTAGCGTTAGCACAGATACGCAGTATTTT; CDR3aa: CAVGTSVSTDTQYF
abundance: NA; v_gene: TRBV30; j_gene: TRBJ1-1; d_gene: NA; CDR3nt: TGTGCCTATACAGTGGGGAACACTGAAGCTTTCTTT; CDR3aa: CAYTVGNTEAFF
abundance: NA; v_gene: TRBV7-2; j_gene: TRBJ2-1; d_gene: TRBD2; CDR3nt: TGTGCCAGCAGACCGGGGGGGAGCTCCTACAATGAGCAGTTCTTC; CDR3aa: CASRPGGSSYNEQFF
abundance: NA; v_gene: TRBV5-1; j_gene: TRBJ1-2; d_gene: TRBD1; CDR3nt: TGCGCCAGCAGCCCTCTGGTAGGGGGCGAGCATGGCTACACCTTC; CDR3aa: CASSPLVGGEHGYTF
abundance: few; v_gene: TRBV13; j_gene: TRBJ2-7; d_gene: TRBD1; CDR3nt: TGTGCCAGCAGCCCGTCTCCCGGGACAGGGGGCAATTCCCGATTCTACGAGCAGTACTTC; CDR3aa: CASSPSPGTGGNSRFYEQYF
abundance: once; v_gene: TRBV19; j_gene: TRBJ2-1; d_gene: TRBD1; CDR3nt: TGTGCCAGTAGTGCATCGGGACAGGGGACCTACAATGAGCAGTTCTTC; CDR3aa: CASSASGQGTYNEQFF